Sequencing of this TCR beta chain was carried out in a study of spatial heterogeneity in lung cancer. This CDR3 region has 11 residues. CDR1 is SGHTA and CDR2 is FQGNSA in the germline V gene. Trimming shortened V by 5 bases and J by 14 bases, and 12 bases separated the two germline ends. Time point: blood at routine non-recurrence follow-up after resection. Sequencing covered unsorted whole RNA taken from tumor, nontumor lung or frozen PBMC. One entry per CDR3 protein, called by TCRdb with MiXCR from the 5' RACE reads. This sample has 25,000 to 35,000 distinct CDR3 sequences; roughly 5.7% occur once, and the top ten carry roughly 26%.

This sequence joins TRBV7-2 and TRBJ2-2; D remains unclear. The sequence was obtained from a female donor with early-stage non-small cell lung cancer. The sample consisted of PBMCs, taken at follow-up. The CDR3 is CASSPTVTLFF. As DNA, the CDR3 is TGTGCCAGCAGCCCAACCGTCACCCTGTTTTTT.